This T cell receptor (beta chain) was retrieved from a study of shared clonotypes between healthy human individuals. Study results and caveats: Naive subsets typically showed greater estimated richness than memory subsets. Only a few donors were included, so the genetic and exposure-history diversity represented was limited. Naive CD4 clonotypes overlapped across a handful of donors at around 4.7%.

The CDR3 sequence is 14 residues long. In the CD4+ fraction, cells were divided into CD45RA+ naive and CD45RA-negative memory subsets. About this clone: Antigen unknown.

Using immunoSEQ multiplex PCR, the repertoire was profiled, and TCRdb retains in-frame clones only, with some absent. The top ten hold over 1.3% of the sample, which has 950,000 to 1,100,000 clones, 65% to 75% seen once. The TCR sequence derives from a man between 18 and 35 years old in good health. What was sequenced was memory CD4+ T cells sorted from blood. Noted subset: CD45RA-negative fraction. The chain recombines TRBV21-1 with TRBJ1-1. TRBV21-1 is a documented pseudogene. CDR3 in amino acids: CARPSEPLNTEAFF. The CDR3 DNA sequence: TGTGCCAGACCCTCGGAGCCTTTAAACACTGAAGCTTTCTTT.